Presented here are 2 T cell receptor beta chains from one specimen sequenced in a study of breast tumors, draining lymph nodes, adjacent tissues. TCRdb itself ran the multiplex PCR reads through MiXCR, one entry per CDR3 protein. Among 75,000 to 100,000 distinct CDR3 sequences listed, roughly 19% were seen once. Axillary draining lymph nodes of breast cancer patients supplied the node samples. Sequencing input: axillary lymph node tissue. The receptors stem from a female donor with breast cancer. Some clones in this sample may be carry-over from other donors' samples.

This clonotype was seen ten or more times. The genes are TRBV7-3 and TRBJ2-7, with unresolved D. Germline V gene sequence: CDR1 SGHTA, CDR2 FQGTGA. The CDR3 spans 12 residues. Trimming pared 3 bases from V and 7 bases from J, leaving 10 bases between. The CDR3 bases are TGTGCCAGCAGCTTCTATGCTGGGGAGCAGTACTTC. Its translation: CASSFYAGEQYF.

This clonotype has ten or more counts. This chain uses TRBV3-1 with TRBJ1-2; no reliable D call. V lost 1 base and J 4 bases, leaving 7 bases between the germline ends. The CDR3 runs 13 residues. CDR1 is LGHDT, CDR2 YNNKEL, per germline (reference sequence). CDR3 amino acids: CASSQAGIYGYTF. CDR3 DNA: TGTGCCAGCAGCCAAGCCGGGATCTATGGCTACACCTTC.